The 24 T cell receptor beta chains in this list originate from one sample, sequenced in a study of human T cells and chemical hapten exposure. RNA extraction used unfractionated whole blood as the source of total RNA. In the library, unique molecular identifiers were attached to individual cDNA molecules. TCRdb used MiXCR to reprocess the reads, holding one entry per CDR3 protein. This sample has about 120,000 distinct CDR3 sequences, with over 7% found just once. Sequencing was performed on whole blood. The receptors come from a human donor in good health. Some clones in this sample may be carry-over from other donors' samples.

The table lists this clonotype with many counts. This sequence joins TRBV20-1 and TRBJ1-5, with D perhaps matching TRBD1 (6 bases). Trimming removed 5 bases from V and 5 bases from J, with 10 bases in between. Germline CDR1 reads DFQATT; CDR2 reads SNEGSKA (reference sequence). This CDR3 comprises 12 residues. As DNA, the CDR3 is TGCAGTGCTTCCCCAGGGGATCAGCCCCAGCATTTT. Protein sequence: CSASPGDQPQHF.

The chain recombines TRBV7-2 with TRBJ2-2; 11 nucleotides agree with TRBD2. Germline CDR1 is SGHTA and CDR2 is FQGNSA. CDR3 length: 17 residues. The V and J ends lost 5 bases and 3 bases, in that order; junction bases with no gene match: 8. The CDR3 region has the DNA TGTGCCAGCAGCACAACTAGCGGGAGCTTTGACACCGGGGAGCTGTTTTTT. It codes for CASSTTSGSFDTGELFF.

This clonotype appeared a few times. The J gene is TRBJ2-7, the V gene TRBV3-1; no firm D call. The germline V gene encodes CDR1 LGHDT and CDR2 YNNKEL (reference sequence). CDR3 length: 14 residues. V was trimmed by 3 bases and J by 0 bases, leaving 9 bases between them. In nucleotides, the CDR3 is TGTGCCAGCAGCCACGGCTTTCACTCCTACGAGCAGTACTTC. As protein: CASSHGFHSYEQYF.

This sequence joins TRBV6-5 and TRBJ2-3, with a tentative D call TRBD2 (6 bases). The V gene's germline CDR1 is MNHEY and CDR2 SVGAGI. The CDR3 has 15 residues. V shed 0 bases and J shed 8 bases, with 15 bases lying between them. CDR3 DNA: TGTGCCAGCAGTTACTCGAGGGTTGTGGAGGGTACGCAGTATTTT. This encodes CASSYSRVVEGTQYF.

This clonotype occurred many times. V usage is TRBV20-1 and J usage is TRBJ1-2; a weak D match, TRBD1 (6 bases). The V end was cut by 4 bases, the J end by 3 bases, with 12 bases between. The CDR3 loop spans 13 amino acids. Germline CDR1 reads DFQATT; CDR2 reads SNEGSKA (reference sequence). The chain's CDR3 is CSAKPSGDYGYTF. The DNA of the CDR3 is TGCAGTGCTAAGCCCTCAGGGGACTATGGCTACACCTTC.

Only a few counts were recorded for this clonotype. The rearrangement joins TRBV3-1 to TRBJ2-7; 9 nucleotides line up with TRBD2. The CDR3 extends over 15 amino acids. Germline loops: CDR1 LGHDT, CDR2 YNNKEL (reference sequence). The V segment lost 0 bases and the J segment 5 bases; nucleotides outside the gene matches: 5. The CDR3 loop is CASSQDRGGAHEQYF. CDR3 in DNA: TGTGCCAGCAGCCAAGATCGCGGGGGGGCCCACGAGCAGTACTTC.

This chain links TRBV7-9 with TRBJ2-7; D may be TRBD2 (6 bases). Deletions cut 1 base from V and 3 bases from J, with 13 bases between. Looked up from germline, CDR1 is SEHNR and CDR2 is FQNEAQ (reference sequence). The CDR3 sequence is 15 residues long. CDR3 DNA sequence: TGTGCCAGCAGCTTAGGGGGTAGCGGCGTCTACGAGCAGTACTTC. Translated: CASSLGGSGVYEQYF.

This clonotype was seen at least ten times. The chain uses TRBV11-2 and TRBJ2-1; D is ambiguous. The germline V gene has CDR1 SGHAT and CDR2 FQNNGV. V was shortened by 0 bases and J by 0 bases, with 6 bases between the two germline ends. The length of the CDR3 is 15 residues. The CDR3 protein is CASSLDSLSYNEQFF. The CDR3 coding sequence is TGTGCCAGCAGCTTAGACTCGCTCTCCTACAATGAGCAGTTCTTC. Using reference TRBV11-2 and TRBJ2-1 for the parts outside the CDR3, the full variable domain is EAGVAQSPRYKIIEKRQSVAFWCNPISGHATLYWYQQILGQGPKLLIQFQNNGVVDDSQLPKDRFSAERLKGVDSTLKIQPAKLEDSAVYLCASSLDSLSYNEQFFGPGTRLTVL.

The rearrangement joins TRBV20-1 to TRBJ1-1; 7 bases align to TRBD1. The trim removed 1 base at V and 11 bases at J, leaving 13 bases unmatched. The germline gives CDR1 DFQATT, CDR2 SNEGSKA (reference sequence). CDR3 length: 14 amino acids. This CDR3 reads CSARGGGTASWAFF. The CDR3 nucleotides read TGCAGTGCTAGAGGAGGAGGGACAGCCTCTTGGGCTTTCTTT.

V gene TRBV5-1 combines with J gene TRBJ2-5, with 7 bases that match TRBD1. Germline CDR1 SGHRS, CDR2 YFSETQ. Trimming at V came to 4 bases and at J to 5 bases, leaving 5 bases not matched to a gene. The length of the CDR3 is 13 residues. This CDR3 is CASSRDSWETQYF. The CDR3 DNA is TGCGCCAGCAGCAGGGACAGCTGGGAGACCCAGTACTTC. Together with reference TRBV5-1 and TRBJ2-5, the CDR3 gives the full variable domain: KAGVTQTPRYLIKTRGQQVTLSCSPISGHRSVSWYQQTPGQGLQFLFEYFSETQRNKGNFPGRFSGRQFSNSRSEMNVSTLELGDSALYLCASSRDSWETQYFGPGTRLLVL.

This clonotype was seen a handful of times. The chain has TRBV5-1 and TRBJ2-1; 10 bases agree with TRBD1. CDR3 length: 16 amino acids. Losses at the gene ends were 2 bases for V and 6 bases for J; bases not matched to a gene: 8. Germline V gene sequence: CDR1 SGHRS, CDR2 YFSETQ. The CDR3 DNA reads TGCGCCAGCAGCTTCTCGGGACAGGGGAATATCAATGAGCAGTTCTTC. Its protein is CASSFSGQGNINEQFF.

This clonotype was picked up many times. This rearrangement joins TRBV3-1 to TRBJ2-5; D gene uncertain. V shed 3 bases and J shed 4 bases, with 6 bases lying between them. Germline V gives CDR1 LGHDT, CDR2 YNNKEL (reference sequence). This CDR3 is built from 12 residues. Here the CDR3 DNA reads TGTGCCAGCAGCCACAGACGAGAGACCCAGTACTTC. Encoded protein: CASSHRRETQYF.

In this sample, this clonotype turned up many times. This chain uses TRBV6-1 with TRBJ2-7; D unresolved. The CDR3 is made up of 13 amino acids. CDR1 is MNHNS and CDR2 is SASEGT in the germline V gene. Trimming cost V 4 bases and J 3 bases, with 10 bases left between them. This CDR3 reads CASSVWQFYEQYF. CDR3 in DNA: TGTGCCAGCAGTGTCTGGCAGTTCTACGAGCAGTACTTC.

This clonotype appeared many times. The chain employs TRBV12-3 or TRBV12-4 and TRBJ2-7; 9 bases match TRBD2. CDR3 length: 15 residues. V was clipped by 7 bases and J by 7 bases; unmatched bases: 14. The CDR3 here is CASTRSSGTLREQYF. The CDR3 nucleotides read TGTGCCAGCACCCGTTCTAGCGGGACTCTACGGGAGCAGTACTTC.

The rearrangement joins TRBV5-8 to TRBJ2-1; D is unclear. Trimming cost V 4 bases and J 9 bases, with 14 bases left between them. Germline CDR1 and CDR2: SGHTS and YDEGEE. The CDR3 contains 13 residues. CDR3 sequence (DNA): TGTGCCAGCAGCCGCTCCCTCGTGGGTGAGCAGTTCTTC. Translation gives CASSRSLVGEQFF.

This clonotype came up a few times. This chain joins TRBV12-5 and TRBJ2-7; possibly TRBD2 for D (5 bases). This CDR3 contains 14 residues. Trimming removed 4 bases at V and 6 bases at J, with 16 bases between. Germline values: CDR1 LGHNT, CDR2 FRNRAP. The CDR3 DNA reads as TGTGCTAGTGGTTCTAGCAGGAAGAGGTTCGAGCAGTACTTC. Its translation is CASGSSRKRFEQYF. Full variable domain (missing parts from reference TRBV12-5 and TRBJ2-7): DARVTQTPRHKVTEMGQEVTMRCQPILGHNTVFWYRQTMMQGLELLAYFRNRAPLDDSGMPKDRFSAEMPDATLATLKIQPSEPRDSAVYFCASGSSRKRFEQYFGPGTRLTVT.

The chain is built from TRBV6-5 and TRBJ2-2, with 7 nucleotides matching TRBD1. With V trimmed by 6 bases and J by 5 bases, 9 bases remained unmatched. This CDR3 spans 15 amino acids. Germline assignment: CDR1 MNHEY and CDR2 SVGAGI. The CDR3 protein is CASRWTGKGTGELFF. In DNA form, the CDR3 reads TGTGCCAGCAGATGGACAGGAAAGGGTACCGGGGAGCTGTTTTTT.

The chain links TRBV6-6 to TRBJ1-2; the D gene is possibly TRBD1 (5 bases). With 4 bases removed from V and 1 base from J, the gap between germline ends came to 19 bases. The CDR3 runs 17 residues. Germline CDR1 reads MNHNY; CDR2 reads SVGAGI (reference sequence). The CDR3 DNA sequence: TGTGCCAGCAGTTCCCCCGCGGTGACAGCCGATAACTATGGCTACACCTTC. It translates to CASSSPAVTADNYGYTF.

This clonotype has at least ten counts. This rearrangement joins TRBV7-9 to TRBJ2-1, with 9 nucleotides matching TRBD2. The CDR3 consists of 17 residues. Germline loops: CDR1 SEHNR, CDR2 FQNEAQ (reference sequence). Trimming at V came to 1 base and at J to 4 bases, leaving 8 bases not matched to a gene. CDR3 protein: CASSLGVAGAFYNEQFF. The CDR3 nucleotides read TGTGCCAGCAGCTTAGGGGTAGCGGGGGCCTTTTACAATGAGCAGTTCTTC.

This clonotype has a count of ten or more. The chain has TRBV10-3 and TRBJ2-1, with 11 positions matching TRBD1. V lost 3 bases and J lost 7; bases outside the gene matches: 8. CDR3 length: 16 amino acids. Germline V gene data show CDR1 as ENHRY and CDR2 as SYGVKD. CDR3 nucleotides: TGTGCCATCAGTGATAATGTGGACAGGGGGCTAAATGAGCAGTTCTTC. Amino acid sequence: CAISDNVDRGLNEQFF.

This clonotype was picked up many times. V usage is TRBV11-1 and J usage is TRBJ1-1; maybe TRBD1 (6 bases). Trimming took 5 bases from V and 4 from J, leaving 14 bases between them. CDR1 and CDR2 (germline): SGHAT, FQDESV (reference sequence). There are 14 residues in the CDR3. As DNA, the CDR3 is TGTGCCAGCAGCCATCCTGCGGGGGCCACTGAAGCTTTCTTT. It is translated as CASSHPAGATEAFF.

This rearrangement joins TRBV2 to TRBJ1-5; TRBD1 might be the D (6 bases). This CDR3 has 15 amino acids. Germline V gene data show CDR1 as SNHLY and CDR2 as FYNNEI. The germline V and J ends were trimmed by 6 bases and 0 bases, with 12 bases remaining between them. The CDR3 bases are TGTGCCAGCAGCCCACAGGGCCCTAGCAATCAGCCCCAGCATTTT. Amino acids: CASSPQGPSNQPQHF. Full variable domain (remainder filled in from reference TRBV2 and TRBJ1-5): EPEVTQTPSHQVTQMGQEVILRCVPISNHLYFYWYRQILGQKVEFLVSFYNNEISEKSEIFDDQFSVERPDGSNFTLKIRSTKLEDSAMYFCASSPQGPSNQPQHFGDGTRLSIL.

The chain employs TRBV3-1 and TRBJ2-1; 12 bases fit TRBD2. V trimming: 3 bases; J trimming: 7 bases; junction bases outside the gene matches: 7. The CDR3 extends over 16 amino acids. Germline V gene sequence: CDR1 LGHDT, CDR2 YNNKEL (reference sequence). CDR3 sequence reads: CASSHLAGGPGNEQFF. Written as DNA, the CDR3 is TGTGCCAGCAGCCATCTAGCGGGAGGGCCTGGTAATGAGCAGTTCTTC.

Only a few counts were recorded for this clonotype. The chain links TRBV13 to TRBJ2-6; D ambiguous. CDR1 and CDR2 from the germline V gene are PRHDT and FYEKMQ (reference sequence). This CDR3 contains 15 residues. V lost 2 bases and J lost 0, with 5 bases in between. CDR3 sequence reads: CASSLRGSGANVLTF. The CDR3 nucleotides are TGTGCCAGCAGCTTACGAGGCTCTGGGGCCAACGTCCTGACTTTC.